Presented here are 20 T cell receptor beta chains from one specimen sequenced in a study of long-term antiretroviral therapy in people with HIV. This was the immunoSEQ v3.0 assay at survey level. The table came from immunoSEQ multiplex PCR; TCRdb's copy has only in-frame clones and leaves some out. The table includes about 29,000 clones, 88% detected once. The specimen comprised unsorted PBMCs, sampled about 5 years before starting antiretroviral therapy. The origin of the receptors is a man in his fifties with HIV.

V gene TRBV10-1 combines with J gene TRBJ2-1, with 11 bases matching TRBD2. Germline-derived CDR1 and CDR2 are WNHNN and SYGVQD (reference sequence). Unmatched junction bases numbered 4, after V lost 4 bases and J lost 2 bases. CDR3 length: 16 residues. CDR3 nucleotide sequence: TGCGCCAGCAGTGCGGCTAGCGGGAGGCCCTACAATGAGCAGTTCTTC. Protein sequence: CASSAASGRPYNEQFF.

V usage is TRBV2 and J usage is TRBJ1-4; unclear D gene. The CDR3 covers 15 residues. V was cut by 0 bases and J by 4 bases, with 9 bases left in between. Per germline, CDR1 SNHLY and CDR2 FYNNEI. In DNA form, the CDR3 reads TGTGCCAGCAGTGAAGCTAGACATAGTAATGAAAAACTGTTTTTT. Protein product: CASSEARHSNEKLFF.

The chain employs TRBV11-2 and TRBJ2-2; tentative D call: TRBD2 (6 bases). The CDR3 sequence is 19 residues long. Per the germline V gene, CDR1 is SGHAT and CDR2 is FQNNGV. Deletions cut 5 bases from V and 0 bases from J, with 22 bases between. The CDR3 nucleotides read TGTGCCAGCAGCCACCCGGGACTTGAAGAAAACTCGAACACCGGGGAGCTGTTTTTT. Protein sequence: CASSHPGLEENSNTGELFF.

This clone was counted a single time. CDR3 in amino acids: CASSLGQGTAGNTIYF. The CDR3 region has the DNA TGTGCCAGCAGTTTGGGACAGGGTACCGCTGGAAACACCATATATTTT. The J gene is TRBJ1-3, the V gene TRBV28; the match to TRBD1 covers 9 bases. The CDR3 has 16 amino acids. Germline V gene lookup returns CDR1 MDHEN and CDR2 SYDVKM. Trimming at V came to 3 bases and at J to 2 bases, leaving 5 bases not matched to a gene.

This chain uses TRBV6-5 with TRBJ1-5; maybe TRBD1 (6 bases). This CDR3 region has 15 residues. Per germline, CDR1 MNHEY and CDR2 SVGAGI. V lost 7 bases and J 0 bases, leaving 13 bases between the germline ends. The CDR3 sequence is CASKNQGSSNQPQHF. CDR3 nucleotides: TGTGCCAGCAAAAACCAGGGGAGTAGCAATCAGCCCCAGCATTTT.

The rearrangement joins TRBV5-1 to TRBJ2-5, with D unresolved. The CDR3 is 13 amino acids. Germline V gives CDR1 SGHRS, CDR2 YFSETQ. Trimming cost V 3 bases and J 1 base, with 7 bases left between them. The CDR3 nucleotides read TGCGCCAGCAGCTCTAATACCCAAGAGACCCAGTACTTC. Translating it yields CASSSNTQETQYF.

The rearrangement joins TRBV5-1 to TRBJ1-6; weak D call: TRBD1 (5 bases). The V end was cut by 0 bases, the J end by 8 bases, with 12 bases between. The CDR3 contains 15 residues. Germline V gene data show CDR1 as SGHRS and CDR2 as YFSETQ. CDR3 sequence reads: CASSLAAGTDSPLHF. CDR3 DNA: TGCGCCAGCAGCTTGGCCGCGGGGACGGATTCACCCCTCCACTTT.

This chain connects TRBV6-5 to TRBJ2-2; unclear D gene. Trimming took off 5 bases at V and 0 bases at J, with 10 bases between the two ends. The germline gives CDR1 MNHEY, CDR2 SVGAGI. The CDR3 contains 15 residues. CDR3 loop: CASSRFGANTGELFF. The CDR3 DNA reads TGTGCCAGCAGTCGCTTTGGGGCGAACACCGGGGAGCTGTTTTTT.

The V gene is TRBV7-2, the J gene TRBJ2-1; no firm D call. Germline loops: CDR1 SGHTA, CDR2 FQGNSA. Trimming took 3 bases from V and 4 from J, leaving 7 bases between them. The CDR3 covers 13 residues. CDR3 DNA: TGTGCCAGCAGCTTTGGAGTATACAATGAGCAGTTCTTC. Protein: CASSFGVYNEQFF.

This chain uses TRBV6-5 with TRBJ1-2, with D unresolved. The CDR3 runs to 10 residues. Germline values: CDR1 MNHEY, CDR2 SVGAGI. Between the trimmed V and J ends, which lost 7 bases and 4 bases, there was a span of 4 bases. The CDR3 is CASKGYGYTF. The CDR3 region has the DNA TGTGCCAGCAAGGGCTATGGCTACACCTTC.

The chain combines TRBV11-2 with TRBJ1-1; TRBD1 matches at 8 bases. The CDR3 extends over 17 amino acids. The V gene's germline CDR1 is SGHAT and CDR2 FQNNGV. The V and J ends lost 7 bases and 2 bases, in that order; junction bases with no gene match: 15. This chain's CDR3 is CASKRQPGTGSNTEAFF. The DNA for the CDR3 is TGTGCCAGCAAACGACAGCCCGGGACAGGTTCCAACACTGAAGCTTTCTTT.

The gene calls are TRBV6-5 and TRBJ1-2, with 7 bases aligning to TRBD1. The CDR3 has 16 amino acids. Germline CDR1 and CDR2: MNHEY and SVGAGI. Trimming at V came to 2 bases and at J to 5 bases, leaving 11 bases not matched to a gene. CDR3 nucleotide sequence: TGTGCCAGCAGTTACGGCACAGGCAGGGGGGGGTATGGCTACACCTTC. Translating it yields CASSYGTGRGGYGYTF.

This clone was found once. The chain recombines TRBV6-5 with TRBJ1-2, with TRBD1 matching over 8 bases. Losses at the gene ends were 7 bases for V and 4 bases for J; bases not matched to a gene: 8. This CDR3 contains 14 residues. The germline V gene encodes CDR1 MNHEY and CDR2 SVGAGI. As DNA, the CDR3 is TGTGCCAGCACTGAGGACAGGGAACCCTATGGCTACACCTTC. This encodes CASTEDREPYGYTF.

The rearrangement links TRBV6-5 to TRBJ2-7, with D unresolved. V gave up 0 bases and J gave up 3 bases, with 12 bases separating them. This CDR3 is built from 15 residues. Looked up from germline, CDR1 is MNHEY and CDR2 is SVGAGI. For the CDR3, the DNA is TGTGCCAGCAGTTACTCGATTACAGCTGACTACGAGCAGTACTTC. This gives the protein CASSYSITADYEQYF.

This clone was seen a single time. The chain has TRBV5-4 and TRBJ2-1; maybe TRBD1 (6 bases). Germline V gene sequence: CDR1 SGHNT, CDR2 YYREEE (reference sequence). V gave up 5 bases and J gave up 4 bases, with 16 bases separating them. The CDR3 runs to 15 residues. The CDR3: CASSLGQQLYNEQFF. The CDR3 region has the DNA TGTGCCAGCAGTTTAGGACAGCAGCTATACAATGAGCAGTTCTTC.

Comment on this clone: An end of the junction differs from the germline gene, which may be a read error. This rearrangement joins TRBV9 to TRBJ2-7; 7 positions match TRBD2. The germline V gene has CDR1 SGDLS and CDR2 YYNGEE. The CDR3 loop spans 13 amino acids. CDR3 region: CASSVDLTSVAHF. CDR3 sequence (DNA): TGTGCCAGCAGCGTAGACCTTACTAGCGTCGCGCACTTC. Looking up the rest from reference TRBV9 and TRBJ2-7 gives the full variable domain: DSGVTQTPKHLITATGQRVTLRCSPRSGDLSVYWYQQSLDQGLQFLIQYYNGEERAKGNILERFSAQQFPDLHSELNLSSLELGDSALYFCASSVDLTSVAHFGPGTRLTVT.

The chain combines TRBV7-2 with TRBJ1-1, with 7 nucleotides matching TRBD1. Trimming removed 1 base from V and 8 bases from J; junction bases left unmatched: 4. The V gene's germline CDR1 is SGHTA and CDR2 FQGNSA. This CDR3 is built from 13 residues. CDR3 loop: CASSLEGGREAFF. DNA for the CDR3: TGTGCCAGCAGCTTAGAAGGGGGCAGGGAAGCTTTCTTT.

In DNA, the CDR3 is TGTGCCAGCTCACCAGGGGGGGGCCTGGCCGAGACCCAGTACTTC. It translates to CASSPGGGLAETQYF. The chain uses TRBV18 and TRBJ2-5; D perhaps matches TRBD2 (7 bases). Germline V lookup: CDR1 KGHSH, CDR2 LQKENI. The CDR3 contains 15 residues. Between the trimmed V and J ends, which lost 2 bases and 5 bases, there was a span of 15 bases.

This chain connects TRBV5-6 to TRBJ2-7; D is perhaps TRBD1 (8 bases). V was shortened by 4 bases and J by 11 bases, with 28 bases between the two germline ends. The CDR3 sequence is 16 residues long. The germline V gene has CDR1 SGHDT and CDR2 YYEEEE. The CDR3 loop reads CASSLTGGWQGAREYF. CDR3 nucleotides: TGTGCCAGCAGCCTGACCGGGGGGTGGCAGGGGGCTCGGGAGTACTTC.

The genes are TRBV4-1 and TRBJ1-2, with TRBD1 matching over 11 bases. This CDR3 has 15 amino acids. Germline trimming cut 4 bases from V and 8 bases from J; bases unmatched to any gene: 9. Germline V lookup: CDR1 MGHRA, CDR2 YSYEKL. CDR3 amino acids: CASSRVVGQGVGYTF. For the CDR3, the DNA is TGCGCCAGCAGCCGAGTGGTGGGACAGGGGGTCGGCTACACCTTC.